This T cell receptor (beta chain) is drawn from a study of cytomegalovirus exposure and HLA in healthy donors. Findings of the study overall: CMV serostatus alone was available as immune exposure information. About 180 TCR beta chains were listed as cytomegalovirus-associated. Highly shared variants forming one cluster were likely a sequencing artifact.

13 Jbeta primers and 60 Vbeta primers were used for the PCR. This table comes from immunoSEQ multiplex PCR, and its TCRdb copy is limited to in-frame clones, with some not included. In the table there are about 94,000 clones, around three fifths of which are singletons. Comments on this clone: Its antigen is unknown.

This receptor was obtained from a man under 40 in good health and CMV-seronegative. The sequencing sample was made of PBMCs.

The CDR3 loop reads CASSEGTDYEQYF. Written as DNA, the CDR3 is TGTGCCAGCAGTGAAGGGACCGACTACGAGCAGTACTTC. This sequence joins TRBV6-1 and TRBJ2-5; D uncertain. The J call is doubtful: the DNA matches TRBJ2-7 better. The CDR3 totals 13 residues. Germline CDR1 MNHNS, CDR2 SASEGT.